These T cell receptor beta chains were read from a single sample in a study of T cell responses to AZD1222 COVID-19 vaccine. Profiling relied on immunoSEQ multiplex PCR, and the TCRdb table lists in-frame clones only, not all of them. The repertoire has some 150,000 clones, about 92% of them found once; the top ten carry 1.9%. The source was peripheral blood, collected on day 0 of AZD1222 vaccination. Receptor source: an adult in good health. CDR3s leave out the opening cysteine and the closing phenylalanine or tryptophan.

V,length,CDR3
TRBV19,12,ASSRQGADYGYT
TRBV6-5,10,ASSNRNTEAF
TRBV27,11,ASSRGTAYEQY
TRBV13,15,ASSLGQKVGLSSPLH
TRBV27,12,ASGLRQGENEQY
TRBV6-5,14,ASSYEAGGHYNEQF
TRBV5-4,15,ASSLSGTSGPRGEQF
TRBV15,12,ATSRAREKNEQF
TRBV5-6,11,ASSLALAYEQY
TRBV3-1/TRBV3-2,13,ASSPRDSRNSPLH
TRBV9,13,ASSPTGTGGAPLH
TRBV27,13,ASSLAGEVGSPLH
TRBV30,10,AWSKGNTEAF
TRBV5-1,13,ASSLGNRGNTEAF
TRBV28,12,ASRLTEGYQPQH
TRBV5-1,13,ASSQLWRGRDGYT